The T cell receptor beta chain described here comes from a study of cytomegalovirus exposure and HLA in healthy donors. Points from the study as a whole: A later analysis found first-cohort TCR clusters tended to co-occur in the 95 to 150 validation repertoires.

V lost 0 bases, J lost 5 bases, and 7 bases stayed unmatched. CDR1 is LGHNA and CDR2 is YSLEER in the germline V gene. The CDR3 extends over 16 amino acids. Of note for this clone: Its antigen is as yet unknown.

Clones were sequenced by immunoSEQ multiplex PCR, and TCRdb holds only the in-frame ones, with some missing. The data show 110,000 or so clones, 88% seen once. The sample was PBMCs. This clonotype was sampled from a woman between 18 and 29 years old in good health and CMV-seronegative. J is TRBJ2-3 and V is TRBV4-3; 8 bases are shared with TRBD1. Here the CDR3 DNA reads TGCGCCAGCAGCCAAGACGTGGAAACAGGGGGAGATACGCAGTATTTT. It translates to CASSQDVETGGDTQYF.